Presented here are 3 T cell receptor beta chains from one specimen sequenced in a study of T-cell reconstitution after alpha-beta-depleted transplantation in children. Unique molecular identifiers were incorporated when the TCRbeta library was constructed. TCRdb re-called the PCR reads through MiXCR, storing one row per CDR3 protein. Here the sample spans fewer than 700,000 distinct CDR3 sequences, approximately 12% being singletons. Here the sequenced sample was PBMCs, mostly from graft donor cells, taken 360 days after TCRalphabeta/CD19-depleted stem cell transplant. The receptors come from a male patient aged 10 to 17 who had a stem cell transplant for acute myeloid leukemia, so the T cells may come from the graft donor.

Ten or more counts support this clonotype. V and J are TRBV7-9 and TRBJ2-7; possibly TRBD1 for D (5 bases). V was clipped by 0 bases and J by 9 bases, with 18 bases between them. CDR3 size: 15 residues. The germline V gene has CDR1 SEHNR and CDR2 FQNEAQ (reference sequence). CDR3 sequence: CASSLAQGRVTVQYF. The CDR3 region has the DNA TGTGCCAGCAGCTTAGCGCAAGGCAGGGTAACTGTGCAGTACTTC.

The gene calls are TRBV28 and TRBJ1-2; 8 bases agree with TRBD1. J was trimmed by 4 bases and V by 6 bases; bases with no gene match: 7. The CDR3 covers 14 residues. Germline CDR1 is MDHEN and CDR2 is SYDVKM. CDR3 region: CASSPVDRVYGYTF. The CDR3 nucleotides read TGTGCCAGCAGCCCAGTGGACAGGGTCTATGGCTACACCTTC.

This clonotype was detected once. The chain links TRBV18 to TRBJ2-3, with 8 bases lining up with TRBD2. Germline V gene lookup returns CDR1 KGHSH and CDR2 LQKENI. V was clipped by 3 bases and J by 3 bases; unmatched bases: 8. This CDR3 has 16 amino acids. DNA of the CDR3: TGTGCCAGCTCACCCTTACCGGGAGGGGTGACAGATACGCAGTATTTT. Amino acid sequence: CASSPLPGGVTDTQYF.